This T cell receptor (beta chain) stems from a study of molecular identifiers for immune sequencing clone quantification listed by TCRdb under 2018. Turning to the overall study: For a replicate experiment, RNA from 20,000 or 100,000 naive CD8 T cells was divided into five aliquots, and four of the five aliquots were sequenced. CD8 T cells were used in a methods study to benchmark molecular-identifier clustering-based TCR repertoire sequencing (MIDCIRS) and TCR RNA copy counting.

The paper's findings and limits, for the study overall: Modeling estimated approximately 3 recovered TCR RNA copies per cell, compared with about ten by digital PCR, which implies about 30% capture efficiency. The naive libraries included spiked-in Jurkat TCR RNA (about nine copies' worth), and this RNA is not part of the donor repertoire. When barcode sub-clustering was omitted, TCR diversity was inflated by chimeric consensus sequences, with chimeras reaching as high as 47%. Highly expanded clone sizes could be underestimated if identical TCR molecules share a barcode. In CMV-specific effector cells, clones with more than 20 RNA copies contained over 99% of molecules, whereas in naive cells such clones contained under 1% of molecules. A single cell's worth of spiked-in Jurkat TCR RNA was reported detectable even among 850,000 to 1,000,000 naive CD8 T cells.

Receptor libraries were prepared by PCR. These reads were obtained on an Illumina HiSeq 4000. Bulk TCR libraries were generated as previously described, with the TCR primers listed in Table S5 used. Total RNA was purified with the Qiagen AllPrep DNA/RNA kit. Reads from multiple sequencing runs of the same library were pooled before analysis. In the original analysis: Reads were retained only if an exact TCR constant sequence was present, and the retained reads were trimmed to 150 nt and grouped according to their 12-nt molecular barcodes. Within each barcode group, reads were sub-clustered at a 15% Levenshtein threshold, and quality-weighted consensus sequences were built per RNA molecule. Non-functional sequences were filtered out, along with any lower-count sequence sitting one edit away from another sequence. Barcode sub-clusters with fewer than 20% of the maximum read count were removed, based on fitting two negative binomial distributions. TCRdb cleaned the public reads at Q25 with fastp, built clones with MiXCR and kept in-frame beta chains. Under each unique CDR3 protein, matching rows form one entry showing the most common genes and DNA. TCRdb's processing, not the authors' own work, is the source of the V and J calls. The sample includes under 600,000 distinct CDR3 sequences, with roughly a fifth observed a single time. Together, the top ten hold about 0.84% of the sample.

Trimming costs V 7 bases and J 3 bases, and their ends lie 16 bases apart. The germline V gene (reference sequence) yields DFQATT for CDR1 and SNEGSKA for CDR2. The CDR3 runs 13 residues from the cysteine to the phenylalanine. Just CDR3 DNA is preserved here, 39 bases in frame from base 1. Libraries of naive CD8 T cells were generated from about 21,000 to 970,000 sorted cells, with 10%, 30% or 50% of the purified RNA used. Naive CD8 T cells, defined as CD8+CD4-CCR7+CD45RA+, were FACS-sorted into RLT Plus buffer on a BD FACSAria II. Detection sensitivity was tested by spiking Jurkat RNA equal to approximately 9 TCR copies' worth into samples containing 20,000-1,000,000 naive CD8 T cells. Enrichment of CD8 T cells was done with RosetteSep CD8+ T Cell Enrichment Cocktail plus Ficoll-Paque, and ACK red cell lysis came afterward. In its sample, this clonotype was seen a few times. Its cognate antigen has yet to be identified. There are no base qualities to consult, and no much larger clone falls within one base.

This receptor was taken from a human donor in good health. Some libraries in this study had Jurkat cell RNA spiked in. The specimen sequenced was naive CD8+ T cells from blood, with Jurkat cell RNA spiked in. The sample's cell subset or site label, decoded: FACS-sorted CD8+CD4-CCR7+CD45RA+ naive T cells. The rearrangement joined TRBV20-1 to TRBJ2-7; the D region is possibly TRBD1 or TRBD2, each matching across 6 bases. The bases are TGCAGTGTCCGCACCGGGGGCAGCTACGAGCAGTACTTC. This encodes CSVRTGGSYEQYF.